This T cell receptor beta chain was identified during a study of blood T cell repertoires in COVID-19. Libraries were prepared by immunoSEQ multiplex PCR; TCRdb keeps only in-frame clonotypes and omits some of them. Among a few hundred thousand clones listed, 91% were seen once. With V trimmed by 3 bases and J by 5 bases, 10 bases remained unmatched. This CDR3 region has 16 residues. Per the germline V gene, CDR1 is SGHNT and CDR2 is YYREEE (reference sequence). Sequencing was performed on PBMCs or T cells enriched from blood (not recorded which). The TCR comes from a human donor in a cohort exposed to, infected with or recovered from COVID-19 (not recorded which). The donor label of this sample is uncertain. The chain links TRBV5-4 to TRBJ2-1, with TRBD2 matching 8 bases. In DNA, the CDR3 is TGTGCCAGCAGCTCGGAGCCGGGACTAGGCCACAATGAGCAGTTCTTC. The encoded protein is CASSSEPGLGHNEQFF.